This is a list of T cell receptor beta chains from one sample in a study of CD8+CD57+ T cells in acquired aplastic anemia. Using its own MiXCR run on the reads, TCRdb lists one record per CDR3 protein. Of hundreds of thousands of distinct CDR3 sequences in the sample, just under 70% are singletons; the top ten hold 3% to 5%. Sequenced: sorted CD4+, CD8+, or CD8+CD57+ T cells (not recorded which) from PBMCs. The receptors were gathered from a human donor in good health, serving as a control. CDR3s include the opening cysteine and the closing phenylalanine or tryptophan. D genes are given only for firm matches. Part of the rows lack a size; the others show once, few, many or a class for expanded clones.

D	size	V	J	CDR3	DNA
NA	NA	TRBV29-1	TRBJ2-7	CSVEVQTATSNEQYF	TGCAGCGTTGAAGTACAAACAGCGACCTCCAATGAGCAGTACTTC
NA	NA	TRBV20-1	TRBJ1-1	CSAVNPGAGIAFF	TGCAGTGCTGTCAACCCTGGGGCTGGAATAGCTTTCTTT
NA	NA	TRBV13	TRBJ1-6	CASSVEGGYNSPLHF	TGTGCCAGCAGCGTAGAAGGGGGTTATAATTCACCCCTCCACTTT
NA	NA	TRBV7-3	TRBJ1-2	CASSFWDHKGGYTF	TGTGCCAGCAGTTTCTGGGACCACAAGGGAGGCTACACCTTC
NA	NA	TRBV6-6	TRBJ1-5	CASSRTAPSEHF	TGTGCCAGCAGCCGGACCGCACCTTCCGAGCATTTT
NA	many	TRBV19	TRBJ2-5	CASSIDLRTIGSQYF	TGTGCCAGTAGTATAGATCTCCGGACTATTGGCTCCCAGTACTTC
NA	many	TRBV6-5	TRBJ1-2	CASSYHSSANYGYTF	TGTGCCAGCAGTTACCATAGTTCAGCTAACTATGGCTACACCTTC
NA	NA	TRBV10-1	TRBJ2-7	CASSENNYEQYF	TGCGCCAGCAGTGAGAACAACTACGAGCAGTACTTC
NA	NA	TRBV5-6	TRBJ2-1	CASSLGVGGEQFF	TGTGCCAGCAGCTTGGGCGTGGGAGGAGAGCAGTTCTTC
NA	many	TRBV7-3	TRBJ2-3	CASSAEGGRDTQYF	TGTGCCAGCAGCGCAGAGGGGGGCAGAGATACGCAGTATTTT
NA	many	TRBV11-2	TRBJ1-1	CASSFVNTEAFF	TGTGCCAGCAGCTTTGTAAACACTGAAGCTTTCTTT
NA	NA	TRBV7-9	TRBJ2-7	CASSFYICSAVGGRAYEQYF	NA
NA	NA	TRBV7-2	TRBJ2-7	CASSPMGDEQYF	TGTGCCAGCAGCCCCATGGGAGACGAGCAGTACTTC
NA	NA	TRBV7-3	TRBJ2-7	CASSWSRVNYGYYF	TGTGCCAGCAGCTGGTCTCGGGTCAACTACGGCTACTACTTC
TRBD1	NA	TRBV20-1	TRBJ2-3	CIGTAGTDTQYF	TGCATAGGGACAGCCGGCACAGATACGCAGTATTTT
NA	NA	TRBV12-3/TRBV12-4	TRBJ2-2	CASSWGRGCYEEQFF	TGTGCCAGCAGTTGGGGCAGGGGTTGCTACGAGGAGCAGTTTTTT
NA	NA	TRBV30	TRBJ1-2	CAWTFGVGLGYGYTF	TGTGCCTGGACCTTCGGGGTAGGGCTTGGCTATGGCTACACCTTC
NA	NA	TRBV30	TRBJ2-7	CAWRGSGTHYEQYF	TGTGCCTGGAGGGGATCGGGAACCCACTACGAGCAGTACTTC
NA	NA	TRBV7-2	TRBJ1-5	CASSPQGQDTPQFF	TGTGCCAGCAGCCCCCAGGGTCAAGATACGCCCCAGTTTTTT
NA	NA	TRBV10-3	TRBJ1-2	CAISATNNGSYTF	TGTGCCATCAGTGCAACCAATAATGGAAGCTACACCTTC
NA	NA	TRBV20-1	TRBJ2-3	CSARVFSSTDTQYF	TGCAGTGCTAGAGTGTTTAGTTCCACAGATACGCAGTATTTT
NA	NA	TRBV15	TRBJ1-5	CATSRAGSNNQPQHF	TGTGCCACCAGCAGAGCGGGGTCAAACAATCAGCCCCAGCATTTT
TRBD1	NA	TRBV20-1	TRBJ1-6	CSARGDRSTYNSPLHF	TGCAGTGCTAGGGGGGACAGGAGCACTTATAATTCACCCCTCCACTTT
NA	many	TRBV5-4	TRBJ2-3	CASSPGVSGTDTQYF	TGTGCCAGCAGCCCCGGCGTTAGCGGCACAGATACGCAGTATTTT
NA	NA	TRBV7-2	TRBJ2-7	CASSLGPGSLTEQYF	TGTGCCAGCAGCTTAGGACCGGGATCCCTGACCGAGCAGTACTTC
TRBD1	many	TRBV5-6	TRBJ1-1	CASRYLRGRGLTEAFF	TGTGCCAGCAGATACCTTCGGGGCAGGGGGCTCACTGAAGCTTTCTTT
NA	NA	TRBV10-3	TRBJ2-5	CTTSESLAAQETQYF	TGTACCACCAGTGAGTCACTTGCTGCCCAAGAGACCCAGTACTTC
NA	NA	TRBV20-1	TRBJ2-3	CSASSGPANRPDTQYF	TGCAGTGCATCCTCCGGGCCAGCGAATCGGCCGGATACGCAGTATTTT
TRBD1	NA	TRBV10-3	TRBJ1-2	CAILHGTASDGYTF	TGTGCCATCCTCCACGGGACAGCCAGCGATGGCTACACCTTC
NA	NA	TRBV12-3/TRBV12-4	TRBJ1-2	CASSDSWTDGYTF	TGTGCCAGCAGTGATTCATGGACGGATGGCTACACCTTC
NA	many	TRBV7-2	TRBJ2-7	CASSLFSGDTYEQYF	TGTGCCAGCAGCTTGTTTAGCGGCGATACCTACGAGCAGTACTTC
NA	NA	TRBV7-9	TRBJ1-2	CASSLVGGYGYTFF	NA
TRBD1	NA	TRBV6-6	TRBJ1-2	CASSMQTQGAPGYTF	TGTGCCAGCAGTATGCAGACACAGGGGGCGCCTGGCTACACCTTC
NA	NA	TRBV7-2	TRBJ2-3	CASSLTGIGAFFGF	NA
NA	NA	TRBV19	TRBJ1-5	CASSMEQSDQPQHF	TGTGCCAGTAGTATGGAGCAGAGCGATCAGCCCCAGCATTTT
NA	NA	TRBV19	TRBJ2-7	CASSEQTTSYEQYF	TGTGCCAGTAGTGAACAGACTACTTCCTACGAGCAGTACTTC
NA	NA	TRBV7-8	TRBJ1-1	CASSLGTAYEQYFFF	TGTGCCAGCAGCTTAGGGACAGCCTACGAGCAGTACTTCTTCTTT
NA	NA	TRBV7-6	TRBJ2-5	CASSLWGVRGETQYF	TGTGCCAGCAGCTTATGGGGGGTCAGGGGAGAGACCCAGTACTTC
TRBD2	NA	TRBV7-2	TRBJ2-7	CASKETSGGNGQYF	TGTGCCAGCAAGGAAACTAGCGGGGGGAACGGGCAGTACTTC
NA	NA	TRBV7-2	TRBJ2-5	CASSTIGVYAHSF	TGTGCCAGCAGCACCATTGGTGTCTATGCCCACTCCTTC
NA	many	TRBV9	TRBJ1-6	CASSVEDTTSPLHF	TGTGCCAGCAGCGTAGAGGACACGACTTCACCCCTCCACTTT
NA	NA	TRBV7-2	TRBJ1-2	CASSLKRGARGDRYTF	TGTGCCAGCAGCTTAAAGCGGGGGGCCCGAGGAGATAGGTACACCTTC
TRBD1	NA	TRBV7-8	TRBJ2-3	CATSGRQGSTDTQYF	TGTGCCACCAGCGGTCGACAGGGTAGTACAGATACGCAGTATTTT
TRBD1	NA	TRBV20-1	TRBJ2-7	CSAGTASPDIPYEQYF	TGCAGTGCTGGGACAGCCAGCCCAGATATCCCCTACGAGCAGTACTTC
NA	NA	TRBV20-1	TRBJ1-1	CSALPDAGGPEAFF	TGCAGTGCCCTTCCGGACGCGGGCGGGCCTGAAGCTTTCTTT